This T cell receptor beta chain was documented in a study of cytomegalovirus exposure and HLA in healthy donors. The study's findings and limits: Overall, about 160 TCR beta chains were annotated as cytomegalovirus-associated. Later, an analysis found that TCR clusters from the first cohort tended to co-occur in the 120 validation repertoires.

Among the roughly 120 subjects of the validation cohort, separate from the 666-subject first cohort, were the donors. Libraries were prepared by immunoSEQ multiplex PCR; TCRdb keeps only in-frame clonotypes and omits some of them. The sample includes fewer than 200,000 clones, roughly 85% of them seen just once. V lost 5 bases and J 6 bases, leaving 13 bases between the germline ends. This CDR3 spans 13 amino acids. CDR1 SEHNR and CDR2 FQNEAQ come from the germline V gene (reference sequence). This clone appeared a single time. Its target is unknown. Sequencing input: PBMCs. This chain links TRBV7-9 with TRBJ1-1; D not certain. This TCR derives from a man aged 18-30 years in good health and CMV-seropositive. CDR3 amino acids: CASSPTIVPEAFF. Here the CDR3 DNA reads TGTGCCAGCAGCCCGACTATTGTCCCTGAAGCTTTCTTT.